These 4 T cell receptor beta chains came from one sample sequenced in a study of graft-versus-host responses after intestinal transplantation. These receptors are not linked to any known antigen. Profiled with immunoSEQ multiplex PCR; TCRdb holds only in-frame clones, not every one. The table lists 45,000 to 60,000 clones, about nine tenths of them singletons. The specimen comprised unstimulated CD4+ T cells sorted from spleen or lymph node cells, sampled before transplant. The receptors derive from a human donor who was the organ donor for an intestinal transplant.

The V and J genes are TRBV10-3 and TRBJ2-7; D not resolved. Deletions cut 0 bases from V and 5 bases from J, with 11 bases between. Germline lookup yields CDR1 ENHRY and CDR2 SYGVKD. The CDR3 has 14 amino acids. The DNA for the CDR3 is TGTGCCATCAGTGAGTCGAGAGATAGGGACGAGCAGTACTTC. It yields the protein CAISESRDRDEQYF.

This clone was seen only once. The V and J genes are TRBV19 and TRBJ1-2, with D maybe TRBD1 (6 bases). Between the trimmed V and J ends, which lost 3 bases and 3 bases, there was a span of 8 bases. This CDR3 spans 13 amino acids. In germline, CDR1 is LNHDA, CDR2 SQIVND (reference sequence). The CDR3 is CASSMTGDYGYTF. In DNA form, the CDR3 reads TGTGCCAGTAGTATGACAGGAGACTATGGCTACACCTTC.

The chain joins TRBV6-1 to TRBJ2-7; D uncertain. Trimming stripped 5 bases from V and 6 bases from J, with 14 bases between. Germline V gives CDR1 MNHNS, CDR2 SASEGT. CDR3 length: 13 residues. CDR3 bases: TGTGCCAGCAGTTATCCCCAAAGGCTCGAGCAGTACTTC. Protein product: CASSYPQRLEQYF.

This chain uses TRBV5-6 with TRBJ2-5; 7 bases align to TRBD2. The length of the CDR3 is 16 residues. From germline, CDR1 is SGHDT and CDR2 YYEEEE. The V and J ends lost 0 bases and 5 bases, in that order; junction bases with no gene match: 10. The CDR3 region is CASSLGGLGLGETQYF. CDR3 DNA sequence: TGTGCCAGCAGCTTGGGAGGACTAGGACTAGGGGAGACCCAGTACTTC.